These 11 T cell receptor beta chains were sequenced from one sample in a study of OX40 agonist ivuxolimab in advanced cancers. Library preparation employed the immunoSEQ multiplex PCR assay. TCRdb mirrors the immuneACCESS table, restricted to in-frame sequences. Some clones are absent from its copies; in checked studies, under half trace to an unresolved V gene, and the reason for the others is unknown. The sample data list roughly 56,000 clones, and 82% of these were observed just once. More than 1.2% of the sample comes from the top ten. Sequencing was performed on CD4+ or CD8+ T cells sorted from blood, taken in a trial of the OX40 agonist ivuxolimab. The origin of the receptors is an adult with an advanced solid tumor such as melanoma, head and neck, liver or kidney cancer.

The V gene is TRBV9, the J gene TRBJ2-7; 11 bases agree with TRBD2. This CDR3 is 16 amino acids long. CDR1 SGDLS and CDR2 YYNGEE come from the germline V gene. The V segment lost 2 bases and the J segment 1 base; nucleotides outside the gene matches: 5. CDR3 protein: CASSVGPSGGSYEQYF. The CDR3 DNA sequence: TGTGCCAGCAGCGTCGGTCCTAGCGGGGGGTCCTACGAGCAGTACTTC.

V and J are TRBV19 and TRBJ2-1, with a weak D call TRBD2 (5 bases). The V and J ends lost 1 base and 0 bases respectively, with 10 bases between them. Germline loops: CDR1 LNHDA, CDR2 SQIVND (reference sequence). This CDR3 contains 16 residues. CDR3 DNA: TGTGCCAGTAGTATAGGTGGGAGCATCTCCTACAATGAGCAGTTCTTC. Its protein product is CASSIGGSISYNEQFF.

The chain links TRBV18 to TRBJ2-7; the D is unclear. Trimming shortened V by 3 bases and J by 1 base, and 10 bases separated the two germline ends. From germline, CDR1 is KGHSH and CDR2 LQKENI. This CDR3 is 14 amino acids long. The DNA for the CDR3 is TGTGCCAGCTCACCCTTTGAGTCATCCTACGAGCAGTACTTC. Residues: CASSPFESSYEQYF.

V usage is TRBV18 and J usage is TRBJ1-6; weak D call: TRBD1 (5 bases). The CDR3 is made up of 13 amino acids. The V end lost 5 bases, the J end lost 6 bases, and 8 bases lay between the germline ends. Per the germline V gene, CDR1 is KGHSH and CDR2 is LQKENI. The CDR3 nucleotides are TGTGCCAGCTCATCCGGGGGTAATTCACCCCTCCACTTT. It yields the protein CASSSGGNSPLHF.

The chain recombines TRBV12-1 with TRBJ1-2. TRBV12-1 is marked as a pseudogene. The CDR3 is 13 residues long. DNA of the CDR3: TGTGCCAGCAGCAAAGGACGGCTCTATGGCTACACCTTC. This sequence encodes CASSKGRLYGYTF.

This clone was seen just once. The rearrangement uses TRBV6-5 and TRBJ1-5, with D maybe TRBD1 (6 bases). V was pared by 4 bases and J by 5 bases, with 15 bases between. Germline V gene data show CDR1 as MNHEY and CDR2 as SVGAGI. The CDR3 has 15 residues. The CDR3 here is CASSSTGSNDQPQHF. The CDR3 DNA reads as TGTGCCAGCAGTTCAACAGGGAGTAACGATCAGCCCCAGCATTTT.

The V gene is TRBV9, the J gene TRBJ1-3; D gene unclear. This CDR3 contains 13 residues. Germline CDR1 SGDLS, CDR2 YYNGEE. Trimming took off 3 bases at V and 1 base at J, with 5 bases between the two ends. The CDR3 sequence is CASSASSGNTIYF. DNA of the CDR3: TGTGCCAGCAGCGCATCGTCTGGAAACACCATATATTTT.

The CDR3: CASSADLAGGGTDTQYF. CDR3 sequence (DNA): TGTGCCAGCAGCGCGGATCTAGCGGGAGGAGGCACAGATACGCAGTATTTT. The chain recombines TRBV5-4 with TRBJ2-3; 11 nucleotides match TRBD2. V trimming: 4 bases; J trimming: 1 base; junction bases outside the gene matches: 8. Germline V CDR1 and CDR2: SGHNT, YYREEE (reference sequence). The length of the CDR3 is 17 residues.

This clone occurred once. The rearrangement joins TRBV19 to TRBJ1-1, with D unresolved. CDR1 is LNHDA, CDR2 SQIVND, per germline (reference sequence). CDR3 size: 14 residues. Trimming cost V 0 bases and J 11 bases, with 16 bases left between them. The CDR3 region is CASSIEAKAKDAFF. The CDR3 DNA is TGTGCCAGTAGTATAGAAGCGAAAGCGAAGGACGCTTTCTTT.

The chain couples TRBV7-2 to TRBJ2-7; D unclear. CDR1 is SGHTA and CDR2 is FQGNSA in the germline V gene. V lost 1 base and J 3 bases, leaving 7 bases between the germline ends. There are 13 residues in the CDR3. CDR3 sequence (DNA): TGTGCCAGCAGCTTAGGGAGTCTCTACGAGCAGTACTTC. Protein product: CASSLGSLYEQYF. The full variable domain, rest sourced from reference TRBV7-2 and TRBJ2-7, is GAGVSQSPSNKVTEKGKDVELRCDPISGHTALYWYRQSLGQGLEFLIYFQGNSAPDKSGLPSDRFSAERTGGSVSTLTIQRTQQEDSAVYLCASSLGSLYEQYFGPGTRLTVT.

This chain connects TRBV10-3 to TRBJ2-1, with D perhaps TRBD1 or TRBD2 (5 bases each). Trimming pared 6 bases from V and 6 bases from J, leaving 15 bases between. CDR1 and CDR2 from the germline V gene are ENHRY and SYGVKD. The CDR3 consists of 14 residues. CDR3 sequence: CAISPSTGTNEQFF. The CDR3 bases are TGTGCCATCAGCCCGTCAACCGGGACCAATGAGCAGTTCTTC.